The text below deals with one T cell receptor (beta chain). Sequencing was performed with immunoSEQ multiplex PCR; in TCRdb, only in-frame clones are kept and a portion is missing. The repertoire holds 80,000 to 95,000 clones, with 90% to 95% as singletons. The data were obtained in a study of technical replicates of blood from a few donors. The CDR3 has 13 residues. V shed 8 bases and J 4 bases; nucleotides not matched to a gene: 5. Germline lookup yields CDR1 LNHDA and CDR2 SQIVND (reference sequence). The source of this sequence is a human donor in good health. The sequenced material came from T cells isolated from PBMCs. The gene calls are TRBV19 and TRBJ2-7; the match to TRBD1 covers 10 bases. CDR3: CASGTGVGYEQYF. The CDR3 region has the DNA TGTGCCAGTGGGACAGGGGTTGGGTACGAGCAGTACTTC.